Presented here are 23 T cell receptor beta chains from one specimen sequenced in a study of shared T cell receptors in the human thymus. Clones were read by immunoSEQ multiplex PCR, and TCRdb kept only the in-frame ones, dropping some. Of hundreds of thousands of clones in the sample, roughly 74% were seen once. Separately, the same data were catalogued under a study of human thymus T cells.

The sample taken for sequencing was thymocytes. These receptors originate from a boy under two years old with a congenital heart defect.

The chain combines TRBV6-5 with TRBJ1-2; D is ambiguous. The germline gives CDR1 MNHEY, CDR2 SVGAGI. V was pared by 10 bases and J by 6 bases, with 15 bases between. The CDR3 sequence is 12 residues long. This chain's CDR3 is CATIHGEHGYTF. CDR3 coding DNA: TGTGCCACTATCCACGGTGAACATGGCTACACCTTC.

CDR3 in DNA: TGTGCCAGCAGCCATCATGGGGGGTGCCACGAGCAGTACTTC. Translated: CASSHHGGCHEQYF. This chain uses TRBV14 with TRBJ2-7; possible D gene TRBD2, 6 bases. There are 14 residues in the CDR3. The germline V and J ends were trimmed by 3 bases and 5 bases, with 14 bases remaining between them. Germline lookup yields CDR1 SGHDN and CDR2 FVKESK.

The CDR3 spells CASSPQGWYEQYF. CDR3 coding DNA: TGTGCCAGCAGCCCTCAGGGGTGGTACGAGCAGTACTTC. The chain is built from TRBV7-2 and TRBJ2-7; D might be TRBD1 (6 bases). CDR3 length equals 13 residues. V was trimmed by 5 bases and J by 4 bases, leaving 12 bases between them. Per germline, CDR1 SGHTA and CDR2 FQGNSA.

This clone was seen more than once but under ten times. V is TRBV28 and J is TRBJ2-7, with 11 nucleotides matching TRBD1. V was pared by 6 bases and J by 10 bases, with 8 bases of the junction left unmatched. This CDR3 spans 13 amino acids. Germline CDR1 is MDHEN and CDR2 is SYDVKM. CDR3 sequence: CASSPGTGGGQYF. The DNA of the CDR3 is TGTGCCAGCAGCCCTGGGACAGGGGGAGGTCAGTACTTC.

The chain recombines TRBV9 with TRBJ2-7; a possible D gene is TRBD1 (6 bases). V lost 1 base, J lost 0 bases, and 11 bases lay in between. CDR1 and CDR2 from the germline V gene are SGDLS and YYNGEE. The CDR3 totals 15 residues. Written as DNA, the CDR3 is TGTGCCAGCAGCGTAAATCTAGGGGGCTCCTACGAGCAGTACTTC. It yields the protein CASSVNLGGSYEQYF.

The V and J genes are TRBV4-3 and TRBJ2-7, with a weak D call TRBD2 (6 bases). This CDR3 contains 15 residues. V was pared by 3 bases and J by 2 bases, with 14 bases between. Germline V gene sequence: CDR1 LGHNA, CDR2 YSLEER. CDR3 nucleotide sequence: TGCGCCAGCAGCCACCTCAGACTAGGCACCTACGAGCAGTACTTC. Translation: CASSHLRLGTYEQYF.

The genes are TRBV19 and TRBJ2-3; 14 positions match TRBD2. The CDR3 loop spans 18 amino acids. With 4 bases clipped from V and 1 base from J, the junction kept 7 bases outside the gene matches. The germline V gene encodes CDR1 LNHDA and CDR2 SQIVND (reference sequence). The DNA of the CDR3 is TGTGCCAGTAGTACCGGGACTAGCGGGAGAAGAGGCACAGATACGCAGTATTTT. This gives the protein CASSTGTSGRRGTDTQYF.

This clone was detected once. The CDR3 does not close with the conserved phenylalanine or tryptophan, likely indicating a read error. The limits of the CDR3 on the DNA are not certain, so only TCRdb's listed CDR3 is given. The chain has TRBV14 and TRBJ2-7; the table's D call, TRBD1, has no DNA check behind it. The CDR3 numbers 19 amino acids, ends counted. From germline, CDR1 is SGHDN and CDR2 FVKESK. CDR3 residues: CASSQDLFWTDRLLNLILS.

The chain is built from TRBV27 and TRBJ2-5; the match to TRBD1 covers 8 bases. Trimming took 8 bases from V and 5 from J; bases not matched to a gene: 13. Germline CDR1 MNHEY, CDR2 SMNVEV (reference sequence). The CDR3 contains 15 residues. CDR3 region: CASRTQGGPLETQYF. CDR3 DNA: TGTGCCAGCCGGACACAGGGGGGCCCCCTCGAGACCCAGTACTTC.

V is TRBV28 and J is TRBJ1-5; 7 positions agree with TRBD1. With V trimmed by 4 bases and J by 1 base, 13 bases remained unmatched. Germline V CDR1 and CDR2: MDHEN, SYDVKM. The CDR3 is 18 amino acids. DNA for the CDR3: TGTGCCAGCAGTTCCCTGTCAGGGGGTTGGGCGAGCAATCAGCCCCAGCATTTT. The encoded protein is CASSSLSGGWASNQPQHF.

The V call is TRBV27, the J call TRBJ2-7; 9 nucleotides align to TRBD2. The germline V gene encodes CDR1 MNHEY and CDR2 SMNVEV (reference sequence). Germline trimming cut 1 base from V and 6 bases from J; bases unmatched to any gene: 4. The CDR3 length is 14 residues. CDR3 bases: TGTGCCAGCAGTTTATGGATTAGCGGGAGCGAGCAGTACTTC. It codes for CASSLWISGSEQYF.

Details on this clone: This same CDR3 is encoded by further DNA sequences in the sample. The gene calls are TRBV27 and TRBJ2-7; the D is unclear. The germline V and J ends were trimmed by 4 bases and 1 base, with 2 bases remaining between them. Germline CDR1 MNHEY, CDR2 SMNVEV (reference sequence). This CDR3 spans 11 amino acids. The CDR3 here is CASSSSYEQYF. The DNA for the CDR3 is TGTGCCAGCAGTTCTTCCTACGAGCAGTACTTC.

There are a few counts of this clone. CDR3 DNA: TGTGCCAGCAGCTTGGCGGGAGGAAAATCGGGCTATGGCTACACCTTC. This gives the protein CASSLAGGKSGYGYTF. This chain joins TRBV5-6 and TRBJ1-2; D call uncertain. Germline V gene sequence: CDR1 SGHDT, CDR2 YYEEEE. V shed 0 bases and J shed 4 bases, with 16 bases lying between them. There are 16 residues in the CDR3. Looking up the rest from reference TRBV5-6 and TRBJ1-2 gives the full variable domain: DAGVTQSPTHLIKTRGQQVTLRCSPKSGHDTVSWYQQALGQGPQFIFQYYEEEERQRGNFPDRFSGHQFPNYSSELNVNALLLGDSALYLCASSLAGGKSGYGYTFGSGTRLTVV.

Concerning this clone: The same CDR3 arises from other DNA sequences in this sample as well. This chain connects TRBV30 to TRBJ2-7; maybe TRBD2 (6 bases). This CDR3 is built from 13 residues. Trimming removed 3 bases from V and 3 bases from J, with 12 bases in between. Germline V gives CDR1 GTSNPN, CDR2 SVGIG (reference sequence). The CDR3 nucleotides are TGTGCCTGGAGACTAGCCGGCGGCTACGAGCAGTACTTC. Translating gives CAWRLAGGYEQYF.

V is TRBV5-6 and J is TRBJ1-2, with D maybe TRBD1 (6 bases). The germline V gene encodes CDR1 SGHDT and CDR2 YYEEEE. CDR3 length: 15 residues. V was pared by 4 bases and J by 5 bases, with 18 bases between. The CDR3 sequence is CASSPPKTGVYGYTF. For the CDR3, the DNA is TGTGCCAGCAGCCCCCCGAAGACAGGCGTTTATGGCTACACCTTC. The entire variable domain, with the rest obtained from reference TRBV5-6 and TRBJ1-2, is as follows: DAGVTQSPTHLIKTRGQQVTLRCSPKSGHDTVSWYQQALGQGPQFIFQYYEEEERQRGNFPDRFSGHQFPNYSSELNVNALLLGDSALYLCASSPPKTGVYGYTFGSGTRLTVV.

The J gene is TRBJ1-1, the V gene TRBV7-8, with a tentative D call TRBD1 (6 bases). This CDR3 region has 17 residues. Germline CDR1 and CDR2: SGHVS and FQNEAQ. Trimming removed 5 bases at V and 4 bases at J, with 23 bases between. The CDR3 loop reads CASSQLGQGHGSTEAFF. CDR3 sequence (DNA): TGTGCCAGCAGCCAACTGGGTCAGGGGCACGGCAGCACTGAAGCTTTCTTT.

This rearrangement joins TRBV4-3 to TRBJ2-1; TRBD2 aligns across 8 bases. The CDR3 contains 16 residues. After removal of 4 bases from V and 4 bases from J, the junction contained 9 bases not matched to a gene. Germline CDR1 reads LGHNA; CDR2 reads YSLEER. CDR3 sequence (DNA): TGCGCCAGCAGCCCGCGAGGTGGCGGGAGGTACAATGAGCAGTTCTTC. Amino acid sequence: CASSPRGGGRYNEQFF.

Here the CDR3 DNA reads TGTGCCAGCAGCTTATTTACAGGGGTGGATGGCTACACCTTC. Residues: CASSLFTGVDGYTF. The gene calls are TRBV7-9 and TRBJ1-2; TRBD1 aligns across 7 bases. CDR3 length: 14 amino acids. CDR1 is SEHNR and CDR2 is FQNEAQ in the germline V gene (reference sequence). The V segment lost 2 bases and the J segment 6 bases; nucleotides outside the gene matches: 6.

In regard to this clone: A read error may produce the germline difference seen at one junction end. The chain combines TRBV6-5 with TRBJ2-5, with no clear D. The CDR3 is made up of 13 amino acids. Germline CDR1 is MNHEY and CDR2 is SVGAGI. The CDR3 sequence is CASSHSSQETQYF. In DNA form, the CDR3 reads TGTGCCAGCAGTCACTCCTCTCAAGAGACCCAGTACTTC.

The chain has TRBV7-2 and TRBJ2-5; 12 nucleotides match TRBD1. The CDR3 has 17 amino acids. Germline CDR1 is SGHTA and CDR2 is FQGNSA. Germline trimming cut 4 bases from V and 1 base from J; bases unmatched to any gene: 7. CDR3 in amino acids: CASSYDWDRGPQETQYF. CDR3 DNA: TGTGCCAGCAGCTACGATTGGGACAGGGGGCCCCAAGAGACCCAGTACTTC. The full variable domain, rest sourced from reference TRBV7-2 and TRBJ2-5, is GAGVSQSPSNKVTEKGKDVELRCDPISGHTALYWYRQSLGQGLEFLIYFQGNSAPDKSGLPSDRFSAERTGGSVSTLTIQRTQQEDSAVYLCASSYDWDRGPQETQYFGPGTRLLVL.

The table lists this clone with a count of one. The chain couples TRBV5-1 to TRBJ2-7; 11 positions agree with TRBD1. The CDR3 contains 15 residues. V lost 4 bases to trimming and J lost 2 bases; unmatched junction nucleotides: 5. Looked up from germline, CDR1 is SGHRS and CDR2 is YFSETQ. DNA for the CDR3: TGCGCCAGCAGCAAAGGGACAGGGGGAACCTACGAGCAGTACTTC. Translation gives CASSKGTGGTYEQYF.

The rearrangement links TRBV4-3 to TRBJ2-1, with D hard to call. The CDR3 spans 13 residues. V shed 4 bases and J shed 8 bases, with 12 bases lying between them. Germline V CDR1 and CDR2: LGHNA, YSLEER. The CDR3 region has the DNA TGCGCCAGCAGCCCAGTACGTGGGCATGAGCAGTTCTTC. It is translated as CASSPVRGHEQFF.

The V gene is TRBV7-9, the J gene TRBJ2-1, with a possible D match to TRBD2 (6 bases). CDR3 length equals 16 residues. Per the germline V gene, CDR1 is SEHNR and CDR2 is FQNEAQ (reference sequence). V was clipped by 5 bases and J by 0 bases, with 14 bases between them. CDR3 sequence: CASSPRDGSSYNEQFF. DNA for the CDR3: TGTGCCAGCAGCCCCAGGGACGGGAGCTCCTACAATGAGCAGTTCTTC.